These T cell receptor beta chains were read from a single sample in a study of blood T cells in healthy people across ages. TCRdb processed the 5' RACE reads anew with MiXCR; each CDR3 protein has one entry. The repertoire consists of 1.5 million to 2 million distinct CDR3 sequences, with about 50% occurring once and the leading ten covering over 2%. Source material: blood. Receptors originate from a woman in her thirties or forties in good health. Both conserved end residues are part of each CDR3. Each record gives: J gene, D gene, V gene, clone size, CDR3 DNA, CDR3 protein. D genes are given only for firm matches. The size field is filled for only some rows; it gives once, few, many or a size class.

TRBJ1-2	.	TRBV25-1	.	TGTGCCAGCAGTGAATATTCTGGGGACCTCTCCGGCTACACCTTC	CASSEYSGDLSGYTF
TRBJ2-7	.	TRBV7-9	few	TGTGCCAGCGGGTCACTCTACGAGCAGTACTTC	CASGSLYEQYF
TRBJ2-1	TRBD1	TRBV4-3	.	TGCGCCAGCAGCCAAGACAGGGGGTCAAGGTCCTACAATGAGCAGTTCTTC	CASSQDRGSRSYNEQFF
TRBJ1-6	.	TRBV5-5	.	TGTGCCAGCAGCTTGGCGTCCGGTTCACCCCTCCACTTT	CASSLASGSPLHF
TRBJ2-5	TRBD1	TRBV29-1	.	TGCAGCGTTGAGGGGACAGGGGCGGATGAGACCCAGTACTTC	CSVEGTGADETQYF
TRBJ2-7	.	TRBV20-1	.	TGCAGTGCCACCCTTCGGGCATTATCCTCCTACGAGCAGTACTTC	CSATLRALSSYEQYF
TRBJ2-6	.	TRBV7-8	.	TGTGCCAGCAGCGGATGGGGGCGATCTGGGGCCAACGTCCTGACTTTC	CASSGWGRSGANVLTF
TRBJ2-3	.	TRBV10-3	few	TGTGCCATCAGTGAGGAGGGGGGGAGCACAGATACGCAGTATTTT	CAISEEGGSTDTQYF
TRBJ2-1	.	TRBV6-6	.	TGTGCCACCTCTCTAGGGGGGAACCAAGAGACCCAGTTCTTC	CATSLGGNQETQFF
TRBJ2-6	.	TRBV24-1	.	TGTGCCACCAGTGACCCACAATTAATGGGGCCCCAACGGAGCTCTGGGGCCAACGCCCTGACTTTC	CATSDPQLMGPQRSSGANALTF
TRBJ2-4	.	TRBV20-1	.	TGCAGTGTACAGGATGTCTACGACAAAAACATTCAGTACTTC	CSVQDVYDKNIQYF
TRBJ1-2	TRBD1	TRBV29-1	.	TGCAGCGTCCCCTCCGACAGGGGCTATGGCTACACCTTC	CSVPSDRGYGYTF
TRBJ1-2	.	TRBV10-1	.	TGCGCCAGCAGTGAGGGTTCCCAGGACTATGGCTACACCTTC	CASSEGSQDYGYTF
TRBJ2-1	.	TRBV9	.	TGTGCCAGCAGCGCTCGGGGAGACGGAACATTGGAGACCCAGTTCTTC	CASSARGDGTLETQFF
TRBJ2-5	TRBD1	TRBV6-6	.	TGTTCCACGACGGGACAGGGAAGGGAGACCCAGTACTTC	CSTTGQGRETQYF
TRBJ1-6	.	TRBV6-5	.	TGTGCCAGCAGTTACTCGAGAGATTCACCCCTCCACTTT	CASSYSRDSPLHF
TRBJ2-7	.	TRBV11-2	few	TGTGCCAGCAGCTCCCCGGGGCAGACCTACGAGCAGTACTTC	CASSSPGQTYEQYF
TRBJ2-7	TRBD1	TRBV10-1	.	TGTGCCAGCAGTATGTCCGGGACAGGGGGCCTCAAGCAGTACTTC	CASSMSGTGGLKQYF
TRBJ2-5	TRBD1	TRBV25-1	once	TGTGCCAGCAGTGACGGACAGGTCGCTGAGACCCAGTACTTC	CASSDGQVAETQYF
TRBJ2-1	.	TRBV10-1	.	TGCGCCACGCAGGCCGGGACTTACTATGAGCAGTTCTTC	CATQAGTYYEQFF
TRBJ2-3	TRBD1	TRBV4-1	.	TGCGCCAGCAGCCAAGTCCCCGACAGGGGGCCGGATACGCAGTATTTT	CASSQVPDRGPDTQYF
TRBJ2-3	.	TRBV5-6	.	TGTGCCAGCAGCGCCAACGAGGCCCGCACGCAGTATTTT	CASSANEARTQYF
TRBJ2-4	.	TRBV4-3	.	TGCGCCAGCAGCCTAAATAAAGGGGACATTCAGTACTTC	CASSLNKGDIQYF
TRBJ2-1	TRBD2	TRBV13	few	TGTGCCAGCAGCGGATCGCCTAGCGGGTCCTACAATGAGCAGTTCTTC	CASSGSPSGSYNEQFF
TRBJ1-1	.	TRBV14	.	TGTGCCAGCAGCCAAGGGACGGTTTGGGGTAGCACTGAAGCTTTCTTT	CASSQGTVWGSTEAFF
TRBJ2-1	TRBD1	TRBV19	.	TGTGCCAGTACCCCCTCAGTGGGACAGGTCTACAATGAGCAGTTCTTC	CASTPSVGQVYNEQFF
TRBJ2-1	TRBD2	TRBV6-2/TRBV6-3	.	TGTGCCAGCAGCCGTCAGCGGGGGAGGTATGAGCAGTTCTTC	CASSRQRGRYEQFF
TRBJ2-1	.	TRBV4-1	few	TGCGCCAGCAGCCAAGACGGTCAGAGGTACAATGAGCAGTTCTTC	CASSQDGQRYNEQFF
TRBJ2-3	TRBD2	TRBV7-2	.	TGTGCCAGCAGTCGTTCGGGACTAGCGGGCCTCACAGATACGCAGTATTTT	CASSRSGLAGLTDTQYF
TRBJ1-5	TRBD1	TRBV20-1	.	TGCAGTGCCCCCCGACTGGGACAGAACAATCAGCCCCAGCATTTT	CSAPRLGQNNQPQHF
TRBJ2-6	.	TRBV28	.	TGTGCCAGCAGTGCTAAAGGGGGGTATAGCTCTGGGGCCAACGTCCTGACTTTC	CASSAKGGYSSGANVLTF
TRBJ2-3	.	TRBV2	few	TGTGCCAGACCACACGGGCGCACAGATACGCAGTATTTT	CARPHGRTDTQYF